This is a list of T cell receptor beta chains from one sample in a study of OX40 agonist ivuxolimab in advanced cancers. Assay used: immunoSEQ multiplex PCR; TCRdb lists only in-frame clones, some missing. The sample has 20,000 to 25,000 clones, under 75% seen once. The material was CD4+ or CD8+ T cells sorted from blood, obtained in a trial of the OX40 agonist ivuxolimab. All receptors come from an adult with an advanced solid tumor such as melanoma, head and neck, liver or kidney cancer. The CDR3 runs from the conserved cysteine through the conserved F or W. Each record gives: J gene, D gene, V gene, clone size, CDR3 protein, CDR3 DNA. The D gene is left open where the match is weak. Size is stated for part of the rows, as once, few or many counts, or as a class when the clone is expanded.

TRBJ1-5,NA,TRBV9,NA,CASSFQGAGPQHF,TGTGCCAGCAGCTTCCAGGGAGCGGGGCCCCAGCATTTT
TRBJ2-7,TRBD1,TRBV11-2,NA,CASSLGGQGYEQYF,TGTGCCAGCAGCTTAGGAGGACAGGGGTACGAGCAGTACTTC
TRBJ2-6,NA,TRBV7-3,NA,CASSLIAPPVSQHSGANVLTF,TGTGCCAGCAGCTTAATTGCTCCCCCCGTTTCCCAACACTCTGGGGCCAACGTCCTGACTTTC
TRBJ2-1,TRBD2,TRBV30,NA,CAWREPSGSHNEQFF,TGTGCCTGGAGGGAGCCTAGCGGCTCCCACAATGAGCAGTTCTTC
TRBJ1-1,NA,TRBV29-1,NA,CSVEESTEWDTEAFF,TGCAGCGTTGAAGAAAGTACGGAGTGGGACACTGAAGCTTTCTTT
TRBJ1-5,NA,TRBV9,few,CASSAYSNQPQHF,TGTGCCAGCAGCGCTTATAGCAATCAGCCCCAGCATTTT
TRBJ2-5,TRBD1,TRBV28,NA,CASSLDRTGGRSQETQYF,TGTGCCAGCAGTTTAGACCGTACAGGGGGTCGATCTCAGGAGACCCAGTACTTC
TRBJ2-7,NA,TRBV7-9,medium-sized,CASSLGSYEQYF,TGTGCCAGCAGCTTAGGCTCCTACGAGCAGTACTTC
TRBJ1-3,NA,TRBV27,NA,CASSFQGNPGNTIYF,TGTGCCAGCAGTTTCCAGGGAAACCCTGGAAACACCATATATTTT
TRBJ2-7,NA,TRBV4-1,NA,CASSQSTLLGYEQYF,TGCGCCAGCAGCCAAAGTACTCTACTGGGCTACGAGCAGTACTTC
TRBJ1-2,NA,TRBV4-1,NA,CASSQEGAGANYGYTF,TGCGCCAGCAGCCAAGAGGGGGCAGGGGCTAACTATGGCTACACCTTC
TRBJ2-7,NA,TRBV28,few,CASSPTVAYEQYF,TGTGCCAGCAGCCCGACAGTAGCCTACGAGCAGTACTTC
TRBJ1-2,NA,TRBV11-1,NA,CASSLEMDGPIYGYTF,TGTGCCAGCAGCTTAGAAATGGACGGCCCGATCTATGGCTACACCTTC
TRBJ1-3,TRBD1,TRBV6-6,NA,CASSSGRQGQTHF,TGTGCCAGCAGTTCGGGTCGACAGGGCCAGACCCATTTT
TRBJ2-1,TRBD2,TRBV27,NA,CASSLYSGGGNNEQFF,TGTGCCAGCAGTTTATATTCCGGGGGAGGGAACAATGAGCAGTTCTTC